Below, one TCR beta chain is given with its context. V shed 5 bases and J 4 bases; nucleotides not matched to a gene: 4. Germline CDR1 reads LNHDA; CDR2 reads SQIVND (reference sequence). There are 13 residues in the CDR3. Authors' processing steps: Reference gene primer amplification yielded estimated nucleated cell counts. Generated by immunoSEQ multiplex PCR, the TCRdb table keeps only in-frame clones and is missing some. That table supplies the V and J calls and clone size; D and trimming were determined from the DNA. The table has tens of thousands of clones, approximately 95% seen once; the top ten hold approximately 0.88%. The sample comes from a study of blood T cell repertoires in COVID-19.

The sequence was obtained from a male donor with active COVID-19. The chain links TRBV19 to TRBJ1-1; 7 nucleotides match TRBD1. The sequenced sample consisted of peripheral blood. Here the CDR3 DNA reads TGTGCCAGTAGTGACAGGGTCGGCACTGAAGCTTTCTTT. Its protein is CASSDRVGTEAFF.